This entry features one T cell receptor (beta chain) sequence. The treatment was: oral pan-JAK inhibitor, 5-10 mg twice daily. The CDR3 length is 11 residues. V gave up 3 bases and J gave up 5 bases, with 8 bases separating them. Per the germline V gene, CDR1 is DFQATT and CDR2 is SNEGSKA (reference sequence). Sequencing templates came from extracted RNA that was reverse transcribed into cDNA. Produced via immunoSEQ multiplex PCR; TCRdb's table is partial and in-frame only. The sample yields 150,000 to 250,000 clones, approximately 60% seen once. These data belong to a study of CD8+ T cells in alopecia areata. Study context: Treatment with tofacitinib (6 to 18 months) was followed by 6 months off drug.

The TCR originated in a human donor with alopecia areata. This chain links TRBV20-1 with TRBJ2-7; possible D gene TRBD1, 6 bases. Material: CD4+ T cells sorted from blood, obtained at week 4, from a patient treated with tofacitinib. The CDR3 region is CSASYRDEQYF. Here the CDR3 DNA reads TGCAGTGCTAGTTACAGGGACGAGCAGTACTTC.